The clone carrying this TCR beta chain was picked up many times. Its antigen is undetermined. The unsorted libraries were produced from 2 million PBMCs held at -80 C. The sample belongs to a study of neurological immune-mediated disorders. Study-level background: The study included some 35 multiple sclerosis patients, around 31 relapsing-remitting and 3 secondary progressive. Overall study findings and caveats: The study found no CDR3 amino acid sequences shared by expanded clones across subjects, suggesting private repertoires in all groups. It was the repertoires of 18 of 34 multiple sclerosis patients that phylogenetic grouping placed in one related-CDR3 cluster, which is a possible signature.

Germline assignment: CDR1 SQVTM and CDR2 ANQGSEA. Trimming shortened V by 4 bases and J by 8 bases, and 12 bases separated the two germline ends. The CDR3 loop spans 12 amino acids. TCRdb recomputed calls from the 5' RACE reads with MiXCR, one row per CDR3 protein. The table records around 64,000 distinct CDR3 sequences, about 3% of them present only once. The specimen sequenced was PBMCs. This chain connects TRBV29-1 to TRBJ2-1; perhaps D is TRBD1 or TRBD2 (6 bases each). The sequence was obtained from a woman between 45 and 60 years old with multiple sclerosis. For the CDR3, the DNA is TGCAGCGTTGTTAAAGGGGGGCATGAGCAGTTCTTC. It codes for CSVVKGGHEQFF.